This T cell receptor beta chain is from a study of cytomegalovirus exposure and HLA in healthy donors. Notes on this clone: The target antigen is unknown.

The germline CDR1 and CDR2 sequences are SGHTA and FQGNSA. The CDR3 covers 15 residues. Trimming removed 1 base from V and 11 bases from J, with 20 bases in between. With 60 Vbeta and 13 Jbeta primers, the PCR was carried out. Assay used: immunoSEQ multiplex PCR; TCRdb lists only in-frame clones, some missing. In the table there are about 100,000 clones, roughly four fifths of which are singletons. Study conclusions and caveats: Among TCR beta chains, those listed as cytomegalovirus-associated numbered over 150.

This TCR derives from a male donor in good health and CMV-seropositive. This rearrangement joins TRBV7-2 to TRBJ2-5; D is perhaps TRBD2 (6 bases). Sample: PBMCs. The CDR3 region is CASSLVVGTGREQYF. CDR3 nucleotides: TGTGCCAGCAGCTTAGTAGTAGGGACCGGTCGGGAGCAGTACTTC.